The 26 T cell receptor beta chains in this list originate from one sample, sequenced in a study of blood T cell repertoires in COVID-19. Sequencing was performed with immunoSEQ multiplex PCR; in TCRdb, only in-frame clones are kept and a portion is missing. The data show about 240,000 clones, more than 75% seen once. The specimen sequenced was peripheral blood. The origin of the receptors is a woman between 55 and 75 years old with active or convalescent COVID-19.

V is TRBV5-6 and J is TRBJ1-6, with 7 bases that match TRBD1. From germline, CDR1 is SGHDT and CDR2 YYEEEE. This CDR3 region has 15 residues. The V segment lost 4 bases and the J segment 7 bases; nucleotides outside the gene matches: 8. Here the CDR3 reads CASSRLDRWNSPLHF. In DNA, the CDR3 is TGTGCCAGCAGCAGGTTGGACAGGTGGAATTCACCCCTCCACTTT.

The V gene is TRBV7-3, the J gene TRBJ2-1; 11 bases are shared with TRBD2. CDR3 length: 16 amino acids. V shed 1 base, J shed 6 bases, and the junction held 5 bases outside the gene matches. The germline V gene has CDR1 SGHTA and CDR2 FQGTGA. CDR3 sequence reads: CASSLSSSGGANEQFF. CDR3 coding DNA: TGTGCCAGCAGCTTAAGTAGTAGCGGGGGGGCCAATGAGCAGTTCTTC.

The chain is built from TRBV24-1 and TRBJ2-3, with TRBD2 matching 10 bases. The CDR3 totals 17 residues. With 4 bases clipped from V and 2 bases from J, the junction kept 8 bases outside the gene matches. Germline values: CDR1 KGHDR, CDR2 SFDVKD. In DNA, the CDR3 is TGTGCCACCAGTGACCCCTCAGCGGGGGGGGACACAGATACGCAGTATTTT. This gives the protein CATSDPSAGGDTDTQYF.

Here the CDR3 reads CASSQGGGNTEAFF. DNA for the CDR3: TGCGCCAGCAGCCAAGGAGGGGGGAACACTGAAGCTTTCTTT. This rearrangement joins TRBV4-1 to TRBJ1-1, with D perhaps matching TRBD1 (6 bases). Per germline, CDR1 MGHRA and CDR2 YSYEKL. V was shortened by 1 base and J by 1 base, with 7 bases between the two germline ends. There are 14 residues in the CDR3.

The chain links TRBV2 to TRBJ1-6, with 7 bases aligning to TRBD1. The V gene end was trimmed by 8 bases and the J gene end by 7 bases; junction bases not matched to a gene: 5. Germline values: CDR1 SNHLY, CDR2 FYNNEI. This CDR3 is 13 amino acids long. This chain's CDR3 is CASVRGWNSPLHF. CDR3 nucleotides: TGTGCCAGCGTCAGGGGGTGGAATTCACCCCTCCACTTT. The full variable domain, with the rest looked up from reference TRBV2 and TRBJ1-6, is EPEVTQTPSHQVTQMGQEVILRCVPISNHLYFYWYRQILGQKVEFLVSFYNNEISEKSEIFDDQFSVERPDGSNFTLKIRSTKLEDSAMYFCASVRGWNSPLHFGNGTRLTVT.

The rearrangement links TRBV5-6 to TRBJ2-2; D possibly corresponds to TRBD1 (5 bases). This CDR3 is 14 amino acids long. The germline V gene encodes CDR1 SGHDT and CDR2 YYEEEE. V dropped 4 bases and J dropped 3 bases, with 10 bases sitting between them. The CDR3, as DNA: TGTGCCAGCAGCCACGACAGATACACCGGGGAGCTGTTTTTT. Translated, it gives CASSHDRYTGELFF.

This clone was seen more than once but under ten times. The J gene is TRBJ2-5, the V gene TRBV5-6, with D possibly TRBD1 on 6 matching bases. Germline lookup yields CDR1 SGHDT and CDR2 YYEEEE. The CDR3 has 14 amino acids. The ends were cut back, 3 bases at V and 5 bases at J, with 14 bases in the middle. In DNA, the CDR3 is TGTGCCAGCAGCTACCAACAGGGACCCGAGACCCAGTACTTC. Translation: CASSYQQGPETQYF. Full variable domain (remainder filled in from reference TRBV5-6 and TRBJ2-5): DAGVTQSPTHLIKTRGQQVTLRCSPKSGHDTVSWYQQALGQGPQFIFQYYEEEERQRGNFPDRFSGHQFPNYSSELNVNALLLGDSALYLCASSYQQGPETQYFGPGTRLLVL.

In DNA, the CDR3 is TGTGCCAGCAAAGCGGGGTCGATCGTAAACATTCAGTACTTC. Translated: CASKAGSIVNIQYF. The chain is built from TRBV2 and TRBJ2-4; the match to TRBD2 covers 7 bases. Germline CDR1 SNHLY, CDR2 FYNNEI. CDR3 length equals 14 residues. J gave up 6 bases and V 7 bases, and 9 bases lay outside the gene matches.

This clone was counted once. The chain uses TRBV2 and TRBJ1-6; the D is unclear. The CDR3 loop spans 16 amino acids. From germline, CDR1 is SNHLY and CDR2 FYNNEI. V gave up 6 bases and J gave up 7 bases, with 19 bases separating them. In nucleotides, the CDR3 is TGTGCCAGCAGGGGAGGCACAGCAATTGCCAATTCACCCCTCCACTTT. Its protein is CASRGGTAIANSPLHF.

The chain combines TRBV6-5 with TRBJ1-3; a weak D match, TRBD1 (5 bases). The V and J ends lost 8 bases and 4 bases respectively, with 12 bases between them. The CDR3 runs to 13 residues. CDR1 and CDR2 from the germline V gene are MNHEY and SVGAGI. The CDR3 DNA reads TGTGCCAGCGGAACAGGAGTAGGAAACACCATATATTTT. This sequence encodes CASGTGVGNTIYF.

The gene calls are TRBV4-3 and TRBJ1-6; 8 positions agree with TRBD1. Unmatched junction bases numbered 8, after V lost 0 bases and J lost 10 bases. CDR1 and CDR2 (germline): LGHNA, YSLEER. There are 16 residues in the CDR3. CDR3 nucleotides: TGCGCCAGCAGCCAAGAGGGTGGGACAGGAGGATCACCCCTCCACTTT. The encoded protein is CASSQEGGTGGSPLHF.

The V gene is TRBV6-2 or TRBV6-3, the J gene TRBJ1-1; tentative D call: TRBD1 (5 bases). CDR3 size: 15 residues. Deletions cut 2 bases from V and 2 bases from J, with 12 bases between. The V gene's germline CDR1 is MNHEY and CDR2 SVGEGT. The CDR3 loop is CASSYGAGPNTEAFF. The CDR3 DNA reads as TGTGCCAGCAGTTACGGGGCAGGCCCTAACACTGAAGCTTTCTTT.

This chain joins TRBV19 and TRBJ2-3, with TRBD2 as a possible D gene (6 bases). The length of the CDR3 is 17 residues. The germline V gene encodes CDR1 LNHDA and CDR2 SQIVND (reference sequence). V was pared by 5 bases and J by 3 bases, with 21 bases between. In DNA form, the CDR3 reads TGTGCCAGTAGTGGTCGGTCGGGCGGGGTCGGGACAGATACGCAGTATTTT. Translated: CASSGRSGGVGTDTQYF.

The gene calls are TRBV15 and TRBJ1-1; TRBD1 matches 8 bases. CDR1 and CDR2 from the germline V gene are LNHNV and YYDKDF (reference sequence). The V segment lost 1 base and the J segment 5 bases; nucleotides outside the gene matches: 9. This CDR3 is 16 amino acids long. The CDR3 sequence: CATSRGWLDRGTEAFF. The CDR3 DNA reads as TGTGCCACCAGCAGAGGCTGGTTAGACAGGGGAACTGAAGCTTTCTTT.

V gene TRBV19 combines with J gene TRBJ1-2; 7 bases align to TRBD1. CDR3 size: 14 residues. Germline V gene sequence: CDR1 LNHDA, CDR2 SQIVND (reference sequence). The V gene end was trimmed by 7 bases and the J gene end by 2 bases; junction bases not matched to a gene: 7. CDR3 DNA: TGTGCCAGTAACCCAGGACAGGAAAACTATGGCTACACCTTC. The encoded protein is CASNPGQENYGYTF.

The CDR3 DNA sequence: TGTGCCAGCAGCCAAGATACGCCGGGGAACACTGAAGCTTTCTTT. Amino acid sequence: CASSQDTPGNTEAFF. The V call is TRBV3-1 (or the pseudogene TRBV3-2), the J call TRBJ1-1; D uncertain. The CDR3 extends over 15 amino acids. Germline values: CDR1 LGHDT, CDR2 YNNKEL (reference sequence). V gave up 0 bases and J gave up 1 base, with 9 bases separating them.

This clone has only one observation. In DNA, the CDR3 is TGTGCCAGCAGCCAAGAAGGGGGTGGGGCTTTCTTT. Its protein product is CASSQEGGGAFF. The chain uses TRBV3-1 (or the pseudogene TRBV3-2) and TRBJ1-1, with D possibly being TRBD1 (6 bases). CDR1 is LGHDT and CDR2 is YNNKEL in the germline V gene (reference sequence). V lost 0 bases to trimming and J lost 11 bases, with 10 bases between them. The CDR3 spans 12 residues.

V is TRBV7-9 and J is TRBJ2-7; no reliable D call. Germline CDR1 SEHNR, CDR2 FQNEAQ (reference sequence). The length of the CDR3 is 12 residues. Trimming left V 0 bases short and J 6 bases short, with 6 bases between. CDR3: CASSLASSEQYF. The CDR3 coding sequence is TGTGCCAGCAGCTTAGCGTCTAGCGAGCAGTACTTC. Using reference TRBV7-9 and TRBJ2-7 for the parts outside the CDR3, the full variable domain is DTGVSQNPRHKITKRGQNVTFRCDPISEHNRLYWYRQTLGQGPEFLTYFQNEAQLEKSRLLSDRFSAERPKGSFSTLEIQRTEQGDSAMYLCASSLASSEQYFGPGTRLTVT.

The chain uses TRBV19 and TRBJ1-4, with 8 bases aligning to TRBD1. Germline V lookup: CDR1 LNHDA, CDR2 SQIVND (reference sequence). After removal of 5 bases from V and 6 bases from J, the junction contained 5 bases not matched to a gene. The CDR3 is 14 residues long. CDR3 residues: CASSRARGHEKLFF. In nucleotides, the CDR3 is TGTGCCAGTAGTCGAGCCAGGGGGCATGAAAAACTGTTTTTT.

The V and J genes are TRBV7-9 and TRBJ1-1; D call uncertain. The CDR3 contains 16 residues. Trimming shortened V by 1 base and J by 1 base, and 13 bases separated the two germline ends. From germline, CDR1 is SEHNR and CDR2 FQNEAQ (reference sequence). The CDR3 DNA reads TGTGCCAGCAGCTTAGAAGGAGGATTGAAGAACACTGAAGCTTTCTTT. Its translation is CASSLEGGLKNTEAFF.

The J gene is TRBJ2-5, the V gene TRBV4-2; 15 nucleotides agree with TRBD2. The germline V gene encodes CDR1 LGHNA and CDR2 YNFKEQ. This CDR3 comprises 16 residues. The ends lost 4 bases at V and 3 bases at J; junction bases unmatched: 3. The CDR3 sequence: CASSLGLAGGEETQYF. The CDR3 DNA follows: TGTGCCAGCAGCCTAGGACTAGCGGGGGGGGAAGAGACCCAGTACTTC.

The chain has TRBV7-8 and TRBJ1-6, with D possibly TRBD1 on 6 matching bases. Trimming cost V 5 bases and J 6 bases, with 8 bases left between them. The CDR3 consists of 13 residues. Germline V lookup: CDR1 SGHVS, CDR2 FQNEAQ. The CDR3 sequence: CASSRTANSPLHF. The CDR3 DNA reads as TGTGCCAGCAGCCGGACAGCTAATTCACCCCTCCACTTT.

V usage is TRBV25-1 and J usage is TRBJ1-5; a weak D match, TRBD1 (5 bases). V was clipped by 5 bases and J by 3 bases, with 11 bases between them. Per germline, CDR1 MGHDK and CDR2 SYGVNS. The CDR3 consists of 14 residues. In DNA form, the CDR3 reads TGTGCCAGCAGTCGATGGGGCCCCAATCAGCCCCAGCATTTT. Encoded protein: CASSRWGPNQPQHF. Complete variable domain (other parts from reference TRBV25-1 and TRBJ1-5): EADIYQTPRYLVIGTGKKITLECSQTMGHDKMYWYQQDPGMELHLIHYSYGVNSTEKGDLSSESTVSRIRTEHFPLTLESARPSHTSQYLCASSRWGPNQPQHFGDGTRLSIL.

The chain joins TRBV30 to TRBJ2-3; TRBD2 agrees at 8 bases. Germline V lookup: CDR1 GTSNPN, CDR2 SVGIG (reference sequence). This CDR3 comprises 13 residues. The J segment lost 5 bases and the V segment lost 7 bases, leaving 8 bases of the junction unmatched. The CDR3 DNA sequence: TGTGCCTCTCCGGGGGGGGCCGGAGATACGCAGTATTTT. It is translated as CASPGGAGDTQYF.

The rearrangement links TRBV2 to TRBJ1-5; no clear D. The CDR3 loop spans 14 amino acids. V lost 4 bases to trimming and J lost 9 bases, with 16 bases between them. The germline CDR1 and CDR2 sequences are SNHLY and FYNNEI. In DNA, the CDR3 is TGTGCCAGCAGTGCCGACCAGGCTATGAGGCCCCAGCATTTT. Amino acid sequence: CASSADQAMRPQHF.

The gene calls are TRBV7-9 and TRBJ1-4, with D maybe TRBD1 (6 bases). The CDR3 sequence is 14 residues long. The germline V gene has CDR1 SEHNR and CDR2 FQNEAQ (reference sequence). V lost 5 bases, J lost 6 bases, and 13 bases lay in between. CDR3 in DNA: TGTGCCAGCAGCCCTCAGGGGAAGGATGAAAAACTGTTTTTT. Translated, it gives CASSPQGKDEKLFF.